The 25 T cell receptor beta chains below come from one sample, sequenced in a study of molecular identifiers for immune sequencing clone quantification. TCRdb re-analysed the PCR reads in MiXCR, keeping a single row per CDR3 protein. The sample carries around 25,000 distinct CDR3 sequences, 15% to 20% recorded once. Input material: naive CD8+ T cells from blood, with Jurkat cell RNA spiked in. Subset: FACS-sorted CD8+CD4-CCR7+CD45RA+ naive T cells. These receptors were obtained from a human donor in good health. Some libraries in this study had Jurkat cell RNA spiked in.

This clonotype was seen many times. The rearrangement uses TRBV2 and TRBJ1-1; tentatively, D is TRBD1 (6 bases). V gave up 3 bases and J gave up 0 bases, with 20 bases separating them. The CDR3 loop spans 18 amino acids. Germline V gene lookup returns CDR1 SNHLY and CDR2 FYNNEI. Here the CDR3 reads CASSDERDAWGLNTEAFF. CDR3 coding DNA: TGTGCCAGCAGTGACGAACGGGACGCCTGGGGGCTGAACACTGAAGCTTTCTTT. The complete variable domain, with remaining parts taken from reference TRBV2 and TRBJ1-1, reads EPEVTQTPSHQVTQMGQEVILRCVPISNHLYFYWYRQILGQKVEFLVSFYNNEISEKSEIFDDQFSVERPDGSNFTLKIRSTKLEDSAMYFCASSDERDAWGLNTEAFFGQGTRLTVV.

On this clonotype: A read error may explain this, as a much larger clone is one base away. The CDR3, as DNA: TGTGTCAGCAGCTTAAGCGGAACCGGGGAGCTGTTTTTT. Its translation: CVSSLSGTGELFF. The rearrangement uses TRBV7-3 and TRBJ2-2; possibly TRBD2 for D (5 bases). Germline V CDR1 and CDR2: SGHTA, FQGTGA. The CDR3 totals 13 residues.

As concerns this clonotype: Given a much more abundant clone one base away, this may be a read error. This chain links TRBV12-3 or TRBV12-4 with TRBJ1-2, with no clear D. This CDR3 spans 12 amino acids. This CDR3 is CASSLGVYGYIF. CDR3 nucleotides: TGTGCCAGCAGTTTAGGGGTTTATGGCTACATCTTC.

This clonotype occurred many times. The chain has TRBV28 and TRBJ1-1; D uncertain. V lost 10 bases, J lost 0 bases, and 9 bases lay in between. CDR1 and CDR2 (germline): MDHEN, SYDVKM. This CDR3 region has 12 residues. The DNA for the CDR3 is TGTGCCACCACACATTTGAACACTGAAGCTTTCTTT. It translates to CATTHLNTEAFF.

Many counts were recorded for this clonotype. This sequence joins TRBV11-2 and TRBJ2-7; 13 bases map to TRBD2. The CDR3 extends over 17 amino acids. Germline CDR1 and CDR2: SGHAT and FQNNGV. The V gene end was trimmed by 5 bases and the J gene end by 6 bases; junction bases not matched to a gene: 13. CDR3 protein: CASSATSGRAFDLEQYF. In nucleotides, the CDR3 is TGTGCCAGCAGCGCAACTAGCGGGAGGGCCTTCGATCTCGAGCAGTACTTC.

This clonotype was picked up many times. The chain uses TRBV27 and TRBJ2-7; no firm D call. This CDR3 has 14 amino acids. V lost 0 bases to trimming and J lost 2 bases, with 8 bases between them. The germline gives CDR1 MNHEY, CDR2 SMNVEV (reference sequence). Here the CDR3 reads CASSLSAGPYEQYF. CDR3 in DNA: TGTGCCAGCAGTTTATCGGCAGGCCCCTACGAGCAGTACTTC.

The sample holds many counts of this clonotype. The chain carries TRBV29-1 and TRBJ2-1; the D gene is possibly TRBD1 (6 bases). The germline CDR1 and CDR2 sequences are SQVTM and ANQGSEA. V shed 6 bases and J shed 7 bases, with 16 bases lying between them. The CDR3 consists of 13 residues. In DNA form, the CDR3 reads TGCAGCGTAGATCTAACAGGGTTAAATGAGCAGTTCTTC. It encodes CSVDLTGLNEQFF.

A few counts support this clonotype. Since a much larger clone is just one base distant, this may be a read error. V gene TRBV4-3 combines with J gene TRBJ2-3, with 10 bases aligning to TRBD1. With 4 bases clipped from V and 9 bases from J, the junction kept 7 bases outside the gene matches. This CDR3 has 14 amino acids. Germline loops: CDR1 LGHNA, CDR2 YSLEER. Here the CDR3 reads CASSPGTGALTQYF. CDR3 sequence (DNA): TGCGCCAGCAGCCCCGGGACAGGGGCCCTCACGCAGTATTTT.

This clonotype was seen at least ten times. Written as DNA, the CDR3 is TGCAGCCCCGGCACTTTTAGTAATGAGCAGTTCTTC. Its protein is CSPGTFSNEQFF. This sequence joins TRBV29-1 and TRBJ2-1; D not resolved. V lost 8 bases, J lost 7 bases, and 15 bases lay in between. CDR3 size: 12 residues. The V gene's germline CDR1 is SQVTM and CDR2 ANQGSEA.

As regards this clonotype: A much larger clone is a single base away; this may be a read error. This chain's CDR3 is CASRLSAGNTDTQYF. The CDR3 DNA reads TGTGCCAGCCGTTTGTCAGCGGGGAACACAGATACGCAGTATTTT. The V gene is TRBV6-5, the J gene TRBJ2-3; 7 nucleotides agree with TRBD2. The junction had 10 bases not matched to a gene; V was cut back by 8 bases and J by 2 bases. The germline V gene encodes CDR1 MNHEY and CDR2 SVGAGI. The length of the CDR3 is 15 residues.

This clonotype was detected many times. The V and J genes are TRBV7-3 and TRBJ2-7; 7 nucleotides match TRBD2. The CDR3 is made up of 18 amino acids. V trimming: 5 bases; J trimming: 2 bases; junction bases outside the gene matches: 18. Per germline, CDR1 SGHTA and CDR2 FQGTGA. CDR3 amino acids: CASSPHHQTAGNTYEQYF. The CDR3 DNA reads as TGTGCCAGCAGCCCCCATCATCAAACAGCGGGGAACACCTACGAGCAGTACTTC.

This clonotype was detected ten times or more. The chain recombines TRBV19 with TRBJ1-5; D possibly corresponds to TRBD1 (5 bases). In germline, CDR1 is LNHDA, CDR2 SQIVND (reference sequence). The CDR3 extends over 13 amino acids. V gave up 6 bases and J gave up 4 bases, with 10 bases separating them. The chain's CDR3 is CASSRVGNQPQHF. The CDR3 nucleotides read TGTGCCAGTAGCAGGGTGGGGAATCAGCCCCAGCATTTT. The full variable domain, with the rest looked up from reference TRBV19 and TRBJ1-5, is DGGITQSPKYLFRKEGQNVTLSCEQNLNHDAMYWYRQDPGQGLRLIYYSQIVNDFQKGDIAEGYSVSREKKESFPLTVTSAQKNPTAFYLCASSRVGNQPQHFGDGTRLSIL.

In this sample, this clonotype turned up many times. One junction end does not reproduce the germline sequence, and a read error may be involved. The rearrangement joins TRBV6-2 or TRBV6-3 to TRBJ1-5; TRBD1 is a possible D gene (5 bases). Germline V CDR1 and CDR2: MNHEY, SVGEGT. The CDR3 is 18 residues long. The CDR3 protein is CASSHSGTFVMSSQPQHF. The CDR3 DNA is TGTGCCAGCAGTCACTCCGGGACTTTTGTGATGTCAAGTCAGCCCCAGCATTTT.

The table lists this clonotype with many counts. This chain uses TRBV28 with TRBJ2-4, with 8 nucleotides matching TRBD1. Germline assignment: CDR1 MDHEN and CDR2 SYDVKM. Trimming took 4 bases from V and 1 from J; bases not matched to a gene: 3. This CDR3 contains 15 residues. CDR3 sequence (DNA): TGTGCCAGCAGTTCGCGACAGGGGGCCAAAAACATTCAGTACTTC. Encoded protein: CASSSRQGAKNIQYF.

This clonotype showed up many times. The chain is built from TRBV13 and TRBJ2-7; 8 nucleotides line up with TRBD2. This CDR3 comprises 13 residues. The V segment lost 5 bases and the J segment 5 bases; nucleotides outside the gene matches: 5. Germline V gives CDR1 PRHDT, CDR2 FYEKMQ (reference sequence). This CDR3 reads CASSVGGLDEQYF. CDR3 bases: TGTGCCAGCAGCGTGGGGGGACTAGACGAGCAGTACTTC.

This clonotype was observed at least ten times. The CDR3 nucleotides read TGTGCCAGCAGCACAACAGGGATACTCTACGAGCAGTACTTC. Protein sequence: CASSTTGILYEQYF. The V call is TRBV7-9, the J call TRBJ2-7; perhaps TRBD1 as D (6 bases). V gave up 5 bases and J gave up 3 bases, with 14 bases separating them. This CDR3 spans 14 amino acids. Looked up from germline, CDR1 is SEHNR and CDR2 is FQNEAQ (reference sequence).

The chain uses TRBV4-1 and TRBJ2-1; D may match TRBD1 or TRBD2 (5 bases each). Trimming removed 0 bases from V and 4 bases from J, with 13 bases in between. The CDR3 consists of 16 residues. The germline gives CDR1 MGHRA, CDR2 YSYEKL. Written as DNA, the CDR3 is TGCGCCAGCAGCCAAGATTTTGGGGGACCTTACAATGAGCAGTTCTTC. This sequence encodes CASSQDFGGPYNEQFF.

This clonotype was recorded many times. The chain is built from TRBV7-9 and TRBJ1-2; no clear D. Trimming took 1 base from V and 5 from J, leaving 11 bases between them. From germline, CDR1 is SEHNR and CDR2 FQNEAQ (reference sequence). This CDR3 comprises 14 residues. The CDR3 region has the DNA TGTGCCAGCAGCTTAGTTTACACAGATTATGGCTACACCTTC. This translates into CASSLVYTDYGYTF.

Of note for this clonotype: This could be a read error, since a much larger clone is one nucleotide away. CDR3 coding DNA: TGCGCCAGCAGCCTAGTACGGGGAGAAATTCAGCCCCAGCATTTT. It encodes CASSLVRGEIQPQHF. The chain recombines TRBV4-1 with TRBJ1-5; no definite D call. Germline lookup yields CDR1 MGHRA and CDR2 YSYEKL. The germline V and J ends were trimmed by 4 bases and 6 bases, with 16 bases remaining between them. This CDR3 has 15 amino acids.

For this clonotype: This could be a read error, since a much larger clone is one nucleotide away. The chain has TRBV4-1 and TRBJ2-1; TRBD2 matches at 8 bases. The germline CDR1 and CDR2 sequences are MGHRA and YSYEKL. The CDR3 is 17 residues long. The CDR3 nucleotides are TGCGCCAGTACACCCTCTCTGGCGGGGGGTTCCTACGATGAGCAGTTCTTC. This sequence encodes CASTPSLAGGSYDEQFF.

In its sample, this clonotype is medium-sized (0.01 to 0.1%). The chain joins TRBV29-1 to TRBJ2-3, with D perhaps matching TRBD2 (7 bases). V was trimmed by 3 bases and J by 6 bases, leaving 10 bases between them. Germline CDR1 reads SQVTM; CDR2 reads ANQGSEA. The CDR3 is 12 residues long. This chain's CDR3 is CSVEGGHDTQYF. In DNA form, the CDR3 reads TGCAGCGTTGAGGGGGGGCACGATACGCAGTATTTT.

This clonotype was counted ten times or more. As DNA, the CDR3 is TGTGCCAGCAGTTACGGACGTTATCTGAACACTGAAGCTTTCTTT. It codes for CASSYGRYLNTEAFF. This chain joins TRBV5-6 and TRBJ1-1, with D hard to call. Germline V CDR1 and CDR2: SGHDT, YYEEEE. The CDR3 has 15 residues. V lost 5 bases and J 0 bases, leaving 14 bases between the germline ends. Full variable domain (remainder filled in from reference TRBV5-6 and TRBJ1-1): DAGVTQSPTHLIKTRGQQVTLRCSPKSGHDTVSWYQQALGQGPQFIFQYYEEEERQRGNFPDRFSGHQFPNYSSELNVNALLLGDSALYLCASSYGRYLNTEAFFGQGTRLTVV.

This clonotype was detected a few times. A much larger clone lies a single base off, so this may be a read error. V gene TRBV7-9 combines with J gene TRBJ2-7; D is possibly TRBD1 or TRBD2 (5 bases each). The V end was cut by 9 bases, the J end by 5 bases, with 17 bases between. The germline V gene has CDR1 SEHNR and CDR2 FQNEAQ (reference sequence). CDR3 length: 13 amino acids. The chain's CDR3 is CASFGAGLNEQYF. In DNA form, the CDR3 reads TGTGCCAGTTTCGGGGCAGGGTTGAACGAGCAGTACTTC.

This clonotype was detected many times. The chain links TRBV7-8 to TRBJ2-5; TRBD2 matches at 10 bases. V lost 6 bases to trimming and J lost 3 bases; unmatched junction nucleotides: 7. The V gene's germline CDR1 is SGHVS and CDR2 FQNEAQ. The CDR3 extends over 15 amino acids. The CDR3 nucleotides are TGTGCCAGCAGACCAGCGGGGGGGCCCGAAGAGACCCAGTACTTC. Encoded protein: CASRPAGGPEETQYF. Supplemented by reference TRBV7-8 and TRBJ2-5, the full variable domain reads GAGVSQSPRYKVAKRGQDVALRCDPISGHVSLFWYQQALGQGPEFLTYFQNEAQLDKSGLPSDRFFAERPEGSVSTLKIQRTQQEDSAVYLCASRPAGGPEETQYFGPGTRLLVL.

The gene calls are TRBV5-5 and TRBJ2-3; D is undetermined. V was cut by 1 base and J by 5 bases, with 11 bases left in between. Germline-derived CDR1 and CDR2 are SGHKS and YYEKEE (reference sequence). This CDR3 comprises 14 residues. The CDR3, as DNA: TGTGCCAGCAGCTTGCCACTGGATGGAGATACGCAGTATTTT. It codes for CASSLPLDGDTQYF.